What follows is one TCR beta chain and its context. The target antigen is unknown. Trimming removed 4 bases at V and 5 bases at J, with 13 bases between. The CDR3 is 14 amino acids. CDR1 and CDR2 (germline): MGHRA, YSYEKL. Where three donor pairs were concerned, the unstimulated naive, memory, effector memory and TEMRA subsets underwent sequencing. This sample was included in a study of siplizumab effects on memory and regulatory T cells. Whole-study findings and limits: Solely a minor proportion of alloreactive clones could be assigned to unstimulated subsets. Siplizumab significantly lowered the alloreactive sequences that could be traced to unstimulated CD4+ memory cells.

For every sample, about 10^5 TCR templates were assayed. Assay: immunoSEQ multiplex PCR; the TCRdb copy retains only in-frame clones and omits some. The sample has fewer than 30,000 clones; 65% to 90% are singletons. The source material was memory CD4+ T cells sorted from blood. The TCR originated in a human donor in good health. The V call is TRBV4-1, the J call TRBJ2-3; possible D gene TRBD2, 6 bases. The CDR3 coding sequence is TGCGCCAGCAGCCTCGGGGGTCAGGAAGATACGCAGTATTTT. Amino acid sequence: CASSLGGQEDTQYF.